Below, 31 T cell receptor beta chains from the same sample are listed, as sequenced in a study of blood T cell repertoires in COVID-19. The data were produced by immunoSEQ multiplex PCR, yet TCRdb's version contains in-frame clones alone and is incomplete. The sample lists some 300,000 clones, nearly 90% occurring once. The sequencing sample was made of PBMCs or T cells enriched from blood (not recorded which). These receptors were taken from a woman aged 50 to 60 who had been exposed to COVID-19.

The chain carries TRBV6-5 and TRBJ2-3; the D gene is possibly TRBD1 (5 bases). V was shortened by 6 bases and J by 0 bases, with 7 bases between the two germline ends. Germline CDR1 reads MNHEY; CDR2 reads SVGAGI. The CDR3 extends over 13 amino acids. The CDR3 coding sequence is TGTGCCAGCAGCCAGGGAAGCACAGATACGCAGTATTTT. It is translated as CASSQGSTDTQYF.

The chain has TRBV28 and TRBJ2-5; perhaps TRBD2 as D (7 bases). Trimming took off 6 bases at V and 1 base at J, with 15 bases between the two ends. The germline V gene encodes CDR1 MDHEN and CDR2 SYDVKM. This CDR3 has 15 amino acids. The CDR3 spells CASRPRGARQETQYF. CDR3 nucleotides: TGTGCCAGCAGACCCCGGGGGGCCCGCCAAGAGACCCAGTACTTC.

V and J are TRBV3-1 (or the pseudogene TRBV3-2) and TRBJ2-5; 9 bases match TRBD1. Germline loops: CDR1 LGHDT, CDR2 YNNKEL (reference sequence). The CDR3 loop spans 14 amino acids. V dropped 3 bases and J dropped 3; count of bases not matched to a gene: 2. CDR3 DNA: TGTGCCAGCAGCCAGCGGGACAGGGAAGAGACCCAGTACTTC. Protein: CASSQRDREETQYF.

Remarks on this clone: Other DNA sequences of this sample code for an identical CDR3. This chain connects TRBV5-1 to TRBJ2-7; 11 bases align to TRBD1. The CDR3 consists of 15 residues. V lost 4 bases to trimming and J lost 0 bases; unmatched junction nucleotides: 3. Germline loops: CDR1 SGHRS, CDR2 YFSETQ. CDR3 protein: CASSPGQGASYEQYF. CDR3 DNA: TGCGCCAGCAGCCCTGGACAGGGGGCCTCCTACGAGCAGTACTTC.

The chain carries TRBV6-5 and TRBJ2-7; possibly TRBD2 for D (5 bases). The CDR3 is 15 residues long. Germline CDR1 is MNHEY and CDR2 is SVGAGI. The V and J ends lost 10 bases and 0 bases respectively, with 19 bases between them. The CDR3 sequence: CATRATPGSSYEQYF. The DNA for the CDR3 is TGTGCCACAAGGGCCACGCCGGGGAGCTCCTACGAGCAGTACTTC.

The V gene is TRBV24-1, the J gene TRBJ2-2; tentatively, D is TRBD2 (7 bases). This CDR3 is 17 amino acids long. Germline CDR1 and CDR2: KGHDR and SFDVKD. V lost 0 bases and J 3 bases, leaving 13 bases between the germline ends. CDR3 sequence (DNA): TGTGCCACCAGTGATTTGCCCGGCGGGGGCCACACCGGGGAGCTGTTTTTT. Its translation: CATSDLPGGGHTGELFF.

Here the CDR3 reads CASSKDRAGEQYF. In nucleotides, the CDR3 is TGCGCCAGCAGTAAAGACAGGGCCGGCGAGCAGTACTTC. V is TRBV5-1 and J is TRBJ2-7; TRBD1 agrees at 7 bases. The CDR3 is made up of 13 amino acids. CDR1 and CDR2 (germline): SGHRS, YFSETQ. The V and J ends lost 5 bases and 6 bases, in that order; junction bases with no gene match: 8.

This clone was found a few times. This rearrangement joins TRBV27 to TRBJ2-1, with a tentative D call TRBD2 (5 bases). From germline, CDR1 is MNHEY and CDR2 SMNVEV (reference sequence). Trimming left V 4 bases short and J 6 bases short, with 10 bases between. The CDR3 length is 13 residues. CDR3 in amino acids: CASSYHRGNEQFF. For the CDR3, the DNA is TGTGCCAGCAGTTACCACCGGGGCAATGAGCAGTTCTTC.

This clone showed up just once. The chain couples TRBV6-1 to TRBJ2-7; 11 bases match TRBD1. Germline V gives CDR1 MNHNS, CDR2 SASEGT. Trimming took 2 bases from V and 2 from J; bases not matched to a gene: 5. There are 16 residues in the CDR3. The CDR3 nucleotides are TGTGCCAGCAGTGAAACGCCGGGACAGGGGGCCTACGAGCAGTACTTC. It encodes CASSETPGQGAYEQYF.

The chain combines TRBV25-1 with TRBJ2-1; 10 bases are shared with TRBD1. Per germline, CDR1 MGHDK and CDR2 SYGVNS. The CDR3 is made up of 14 amino acids. V gave up 10 bases and J gave up 5 bases; unmatched junction bases: 8. The CDR3 spells CATRMGQGHNEQFF. In DNA form, the CDR3 reads TGTGCCACCAGGATGGGACAGGGGCACAATGAGCAGTTCTTC. Filled out from reference TRBV25-1 and TRBJ2-1, the complete variable domain reads EADIYQTPRYLVIGTGKKITLECSQTMGHDKMYWYQQDPGMELHLIHYSYGVNSTEKGDLSSESTVSRIRTEHFPLTLESARPSHTSQYLCATRMGQGHNEQFFGPGTRLTVL.

The chain recombines TRBV10-3 with TRBJ2-2, with no clear D. Trimming took off 10 bases at V and 6 bases at J, with 9 bases between the two ends. CDR3 length equals 11 residues. Germline values: CDR1 ENHRY, CDR2 SYGVKD. The DNA for the CDR3 is TGTGCCACCACAATGTCCGGGGAGCTGTTTTTT. Translated: CATTMSGELFF.

The V call is TRBV11-2, the J call TRBJ2-2, with D tentatively TRBD2 (6 bases). The CDR3 loop spans 14 amino acids. The germline V and J ends were trimmed by 3 bases and 6 bases, with 11 bases remaining between them. CDR1 and CDR2 from the germline V gene are SGHAT and FQNNGV. Here the CDR3 DNA reads TGTGCCAGCAGCTTTGGGCTAGCGTCCGGGGAGCTGTTTTTT. Residues: CASSFGLASGELFF. Using reference TRBV11-2 and TRBJ2-2 for the parts outside the CDR3, the full variable domain is EAGVAQSPRYKIIEKRQSVAFWCNPISGHATLYWYQQILGQGPKLLIQFQNNGVVDDSQLPKDRFSAERLKGVDSTLKIQPAKLEDSAVYLCASSFGLASGELFFGEGSRLTVL.

The rearrangement joins TRBV28 to TRBJ1-5; D is unclear. Trimming took off 5 bases at V and 0 bases at J, with 8 bases between the two ends. CDR1 is MDHEN, CDR2 SYDVKM, per germline. The CDR3 spans 14 residues. CDR3 residues: CASSAAYSNQPQHF. The CDR3 DNA sequence: TGTGCCAGCAGTGCTGCCTATAGCAATCAGCCCCAGCATTTT.

The V call is TRBV7-9, the J call TRBJ1-2; D not resolved. Trimming cost V 5 bases and J 4 bases, with 8 bases left between them. Per the germline V gene, CDR1 is SEHNR and CDR2 is FQNEAQ (reference sequence). The CDR3 sequence is 12 residues long. CDR3 bases: TGTGCCAGCAGCCTAGACATCTATGGCTACACCTTC. This encodes CASSLDIYGYTF.

In DNA, the CDR3 is TGTGCCAGCAGCTTAGTGGGTGCCAGGGGCGGCACTGAAGCTTTCTTT. It encodes CASSLVGARGGTEAFF. This chain links TRBV7-2 with TRBJ1-1; D may be TRBD1 (6 bases). This CDR3 has 16 amino acids. The V gene lost 1 base and the J gene lost 4 bases, with 16 bases spanning the gap. The germline CDR1 and CDR2 sequences are SGHTA and FQGNSA.

This clone has a handful of counts. The V gene is TRBV28, the J gene TRBJ1-4; D may be TRBD1 (5 bases). Germline CDR1 is MDHEN and CDR2 is SYDVKM. Trimming pared 3 bases from V and 7 bases from J, leaving 12 bases between. This CDR3 is built from 14 residues. CDR3 in amino acids: CASSLGGAGEKLFF. The CDR3 DNA reads as TGTGCCAGCAGTTTGGGTGGGGCTGGTGAAAAACTGTTTTTT.

The chain carries TRBV28 and TRBJ1-1, with D maybe TRBD1 (5 bases). There are 15 residues in the CDR3. From germline, CDR1 is MDHEN and CDR2 SYDVKM. V lost 6 bases and J lost 2, with 16 bases in between. CDR3: CASSLPRTQNTEAFF. In nucleotides, the CDR3 is TGTGCCAGCAGCTTACCCCGGACACAAAACACTGAAGCTTTCTTT.

This chain links TRBV15 with TRBJ1-1; D remains unclear. The length of the CDR3 is 14 residues. The ends were cut back, 3 bases at V and 3 bases at J, with 11 bases in the middle. Germline V CDR1 and CDR2: LNHNV, YYDKDF (reference sequence). CDR3 amino acids: CATSRESRDTEAFF. CDR3 in DNA: TGTGCCACCAGCAGGGAATCTCGGGACACTGAAGCTTTCTTT.

The V gene is TRBV6-4, the J gene TRBJ2-3, with TRBD1 identical over 7 bases. J was trimmed by 5 bases and V by 7 bases; bases with no gene match: 9. The CDR3 has 14 amino acids. Germline CDR1 MRHNA, CDR2 SNTAGT. The CDR3 DNA is TGTGCCAGCAAGCCGACAGGGTCGGGAGATACGCAGTATTTT. This translates into CASKPTGSGDTQYF.

The CDR3 loop is CASSRDRAEYGYTF. For the CDR3, the DNA is TGTGCCAGCAGTCGGGACAGGGCGGAGTATGGCTACACCTTC. This chain joins TRBV6-5 and TRBJ1-2, with TRBD1 identical over 9 bases. V dropped 5 bases and J dropped 5; count of bases not matched to a gene: 6. Germline values: CDR1 MNHEY, CDR2 SVGAGI. The CDR3 runs 14 residues.

The CDR3 DNA sequence: TGTGCCAGCAGGGCATCCGGGACAGGGAGTTCACCCCTCCACTTT. It encodes CASRASGTGSSPLHF. The chain is built from TRBV6-5 and TRBJ1-6, with 9 nucleotides matching TRBD1. V shed 6 bases and J 9 bases; nucleotides not matched to a gene: 9. Germline CDR1 reads MNHEY; CDR2 reads SVGAGI. The CDR3 is made up of 15 amino acids.

This sequence joins TRBV28 and TRBJ2-5, with 9 bases that match TRBD2. The J segment lost 5 bases and the V segment lost 4 bases, leaving 11 bases of the junction unmatched. The CDR3 covers 16 residues. Germline V gene lookup returns CDR1 MDHEN and CDR2 SYDVKM. Here the CDR3 reads CASSYPSAGGSETQYF. CDR3 coding DNA: TGTGCCAGCAGTTACCCCTCCGCGGGGGGGTCTGAGACCCAGTACTTC. Variable domain in full (rest from reference TRBV28 and TRBJ2-5): DVKVTQSSRYLVKRTGEKVFLECVQDMDHENMFWYRQDPGLGLRLIYFSYDVKMKEKGDIPEGYSVSREKKERFSLILESASTNQTSMYLCASSYPSAGGSETQYFGPGTRLLVL.

The V and J genes are TRBV7-9 and TRBJ2-7; 8 nucleotides match TRBD2. V shed 4 bases and J 6 bases; nucleotides not matched to a gene: 14. Germline-derived CDR1 and CDR2 are SEHNR and FQNEAQ (reference sequence). CDR3 size: 16 residues. The CDR3 coding sequence is TGTGCCAGCAGCTCCACCCTTCCGGGGGGGGGCTTCGAGCAGTACTTC. It is translated as CASSSTLPGGGFEQYF.

The chain combines TRBV5-4 with TRBJ2-2, with 8 bases identical to TRBD2. The CDR3 consists of 16 residues. The germline gives CDR1 SGHNT, CDR2 YYREEE (reference sequence). The V and J ends lost 5 bases and 2 bases, in that order; junction bases with no gene match: 8. DNA for the CDR3: TGTGCCAGCAGTTCAGGCGGGGGGACTAACACCGGGGAGCTGTTTTTT. This translates into CASSSGGGTNTGELFF.

This chain uses TRBV5-1 with TRBJ2-3; 9 bases fit TRBD2. CDR3 length: 14 amino acids. V lost 8 bases and J lost 1; bases outside the gene matches: 5. CDR1 SGHRS and CDR2 YFSETQ come from the germline V gene. The CDR3 DNA reads TGCGCCAGTAAAATAGCGGGGGGCACAGATACGCAGTATTTT. Its translation: CASKIAGGTDTQYF.

This clone has just a few counts. This chain links TRBV5-1 with TRBJ1-2; TRBD1 agrees at 7 bases. CDR1 is SGHRS, CDR2 YFSETQ, per germline. J gave up 5 bases and V 4 bases, and 5 bases lay outside the gene matches. The CDR3 loop spans 13 amino acids. The CDR3 loop is CASSQPGQYGYTF. The CDR3 bases are TGCGCCAGCAGCCAACCGGGACAGTATGGCTACACCTTC.

The chain combines TRBV30 with TRBJ1-5, with 7 bases matching TRBD1. V trimming: 5 bases; J trimming: 6 bases; junction bases outside the gene matches: 1. Looked up from germline, CDR1 is GTSNPN and CDR2 is SVGIG (reference sequence). The CDR3 extends over 11 amino acids. This CDR3 is CAWGTAQPQHF. The CDR3 region has the DNA TGTGCCTGGGGGACAGCTCAGCCCCAGCATTTT.

CDR3 region: CASSRLTGGAELREKLFF. The CDR3 DNA reads as TGTGCCAGCAGCCGTTTAACAGGGGGCGCGGAACTCAGGGAAAAACTGTTTTTT. The V and J genes are TRBV4-2 and TRBJ1-4; 9 bases are shared with TRBD1. Germline V lookup: CDR1 LGHNA, CDR2 YNFKEQ. The CDR3 spans 18 residues. V lost 4 bases, J lost 8 bases, and 17 bases stayed unmatched.

The chain couples TRBV29-1 to TRBJ2-7; D may be TRBD1 (7 bases). Germline V gives CDR1 SQVTM, CDR2 ANQGSEA. V lost 0 bases, J lost 2 bases, and 14 bases lay in between. This CDR3 region has 15 residues. The CDR3 loop reads CSVEDRRGPPYEQYF. DNA of the CDR3: TGCAGCGTTGAAGATAGGAGGGGGCCCCCCTACGAGCAGTACTTC.

The chain has TRBV28 and TRBJ1-2; 11 bases line up with TRBD1. This CDR3 is 18 amino acids long. V was pared by 6 bases and J by 6 bases, with 18 bases of the junction left unmatched. Germline V gene lookup returns CDR1 MDHEN and CDR2 SYDVKM. The chain's CDR3 is CASSQDVYSGTGGHGYTF. The DNA of the CDR3 is TGTGCCAGCAGCCAGGACGTATATTCTGGGACAGGGGGACATGGCTACACCTTC.

The chain employs TRBV7-9 and TRBJ2-7; 11 bases agree with TRBD1. The CDR3 runs 13 residues. Per germline, CDR1 SEHNR and CDR2 FQNEAQ (reference sequence). V shed 3 bases and J 7 bases; nucleotides not matched to a gene: 2. CDR3 DNA sequence: TGTGCCAGCAGCTTTGGGACAGGGGGGGAGCAGTACTTC. Amino acid sequence: CASSFGTGGEQYF.